These 22 T cell receptor beta chains originate from one sample sequenced in a study of shared clonotypes between healthy human individuals (dated by TCRdb to about 2020). Library creation used the immunoSEQ multiplex PCR assay. Sourced from immuneACCESS, this table was stored by TCRdb with only in-frame sequences that have V and J called. A share of the clones is absent; for the studies checked, an unresolved V gene accounts for under half, and the remainder has no known explanation. This sample comprises around 1,000,000 clones, 70% to 80% of them detected only once. Jointly, the top ten make up 0.89% of the sample. Sample: memory CD4+ T cells from PBMCs. This sample's cell subset or site label indicates: CD45RA-negative fraction. Source of these receptors: a young man in good health. Some clones in this sample may be carry-over from other donors' samples.

The rearrangement joins TRBV2 to TRBJ2-6; D is unclear. The CDR3 is 15 amino acids. CDR1 and CDR2 (germline): SNHLY, FYNNEI. With 3 bases removed from V and 2 bases from J, the gap between germline ends came to 8 bases. CDR3 sequence reads: CASSDSLPGANVLTF. The CDR3 DNA sequence: TGTGCCAGCAGTGACTCGTTACCTGGGGCCAACGTCCTGACTTTC.

The count of this clone is one. The rearrangement uses TRBV15 and TRBJ1-1, with D perhaps matching TRBD1 (6 bases). V dropped 5 bases and J dropped 1 base, with 11 bases sitting between them. The CDR3 loop spans 14 amino acids. Germline V lookup: CDR1 LNHNV, CDR2 YYDKDF (reference sequence). CDR3 in amino acids: CATSWEDRNTEAFF. In nucleotides, the CDR3 is TGTGCCACCAGCTGGGAGGACAGGAACACTGAAGCTTTCTTT.

The chain joins TRBV18 to TRBJ2-5, with 8 positions matching TRBD2. J was trimmed by 1 base and V by 3 bases; bases with no gene match: 4. The CDR3 runs 15 residues. Germline V gives CDR1 KGHSH, CDR2 LQKENI. The CDR3 reads CASSPVLAAQETQYF. The CDR3 DNA reads TGTGCCAGCTCACCTGTACTAGCGGCCCAAGAGACCCAGTACTTC.

The J gene is TRBJ1-1, the V gene TRBV6-5; D is possibly TRBD1 (6 bases). The CDR3 runs 14 residues. The V and J ends lost 4 bases and 3 bases respectively, with 12 bases between them. Germline V CDR1 and CDR2: MNHEY, SVGAGI. CDR3 residues: CASSFGGGDTEAFF. The DNA of the CDR3 is TGTGCCAGCAGTTTTGGGGGCGGGGACACTGAAGCTTTCTTT.

The chain employs TRBV28 and TRBJ2-7, with a weak D call TRBD2 (6 bases). The germline CDR1 and CDR2 sequences are MDHEN and SYDVKM. CDR3 length: 14 residues. Deletions cut 8 bases from V and 2 bases from J, with 16 bases between. Here the CDR3 DNA reads TGTGCCAGCCGCTCAGCTAGCGCTACCTACGAGCAGTACTTC. Its translation: CASRSASATYEQYF.

Details on this clone: Other DNA sequences within the sample encode an identical CDR3. V usage is TRBV5-1 and J usage is TRBJ1-2; no firm D call. The length of the CDR3 is 13 residues. Per the germline V gene, CDR1 is SGHRS and CDR2 is YFSETQ. V was pared by 4 bases and J by 1 base, with 8 bases between. The CDR3 spells CASSPGVNYGYTF. The CDR3 DNA is TGCGCCAGCAGCCCCGGTGTTAACTATGGCTACACCTTC.

This clone was counted only a few times. The chain links TRBV28 to TRBJ1-1; unclear D gene. Germline lookup yields CDR1 MDHEN and CDR2 SYDVKM. With 3 bases removed from V and 0 bases from J, the gap between germline ends came to 11 bases. The CDR3 has 15 residues. The CDR3 DNA reads TGTGCCAGCAGTTTGATTGGGTTTGTGAACACTGAAGCTTTCTTT. Amino acids: CASSLIGFVNTEAFF.

As concerns this clone: A much larger clone lies a single base off, so this may be a read error. The identical CDR3 is also encoded by other nucleotide sequences in the sample. The rearrangement links TRBV7-3 to TRBJ1-1; no definite D call. CDR1 is SGHTA, CDR2 FQGTGA, per germline. This CDR3 contains 13 residues. Trimming took 2 bases from V and 1 from J, leaving 5 bases between them. This CDR3 reads CASSLQPNTEAFF. The CDR3 DNA is TGTGCCAGCAGCTTACAACCGAACACTGAAGCTTTCTTT.

The J gene is TRBJ1-2, the V gene TRBV9; TRBD1 matches 9 bases. Germline values: CDR1 SGDLS, CDR2 YYNGEE. The CDR3 extends over 15 amino acids. J was trimmed by 4 bases and V by 2 bases; bases with no gene match: 6. The CDR3 nucleotides are TGTGCCAGCAGCGTTCGGGACAGGGTCGGCTATGGCTACACCTTC. Its protein is CASSVRDRVGYGYTF.

The chain is built from TRBV11-3 and TRBJ2-3; 10 bases align to TRBD2. This CDR3 is built from 15 residues. CDR1 is SGHNT and CDR2 is YENEEA in the germline V gene. V shed 0 bases and J 5 bases; nucleotides not matched to a gene: 2. CDR3 in amino acids: CASSLDSGRLDTQYF. The CDR3, as DNA: TGTGCCAGCAGCTTAGATAGCGGGAGGCTAGATACGCAGTATTTT.

This clone has more than one count but fewer than ten. The J gene is TRBJ1-1, the V gene TRBV18, with D perhaps TRBD1 (5 bases). The CDR3 is 13 residues long. V was trimmed by 0 bases and J by 5 bases, leaving 7 bases between them. Germline V gives CDR1 KGHSH, CDR2 LQKENI. DNA for the CDR3: TGTGCCAGCTCACCACCCCACAGGACTGAAGCTTTCTTT. Translating it yields CASSPPHRTEAFF.

This sequence joins TRBV19 and TRBJ2-3, with D possibly matching TRBD2 (5 bases). The V gene's germline CDR1 is LNHDA and CDR2 SQIVND (reference sequence). V lost 9 bases to trimming and J lost 2 bases, with 12 bases between them. The CDR3 contains 13 residues. CDR3 protein: CASSSLATDTQYF. CDR3 in DNA: TGTGCCAGCAGCTCGCTAGCCACAGATACGCAGTATTTT.

The CDR3 protein is CASSPSQLPYSGYTF. The CDR3 bases are TGTGCCAGCTCACCCTCGCAACTACCATACAGTGGCTACACCTTC. The chain carries TRBV18 and TRBJ1-2; no firm D call. This CDR3 is 15 amino acids long. Per the germline V gene, CDR1 is KGHSH and CDR2 is LQKENI. Trimming cost V 3 bases and J 7 bases, with 18 bases left between them.

A few counts support this clone. The chain combines TRBV7-8 with TRBJ1-3; 8 nucleotides match TRBD1. From germline, CDR1 is SGHVS and CDR2 FQNEAQ. CDR3 size: 19 residues. J lost 0 bases, V lost 3 bases, and 13 bases had no gene match. CDR3 loop: CASSFQMGTGLFSGNTIYF. The DNA of the CDR3 is TGTGCCAGCAGCTTCCAAATGGGGACAGGCCTTTTCTCTGGAAACACCATATATTTT.

The chain carries TRBV21-1 and TRBJ2-1. TRBV21-1 is a pseudogene. The CDR3 runs to 15 residues. The CDR3 here is CASSPGLGCFHEQFF. The CDR3 bases are TGTGCCAGCAGCCCCGGGTTGGGGTGTTTCCATGAGCAGTTCTTC.

The chain joins TRBV30 to TRBJ2-3; 8 positions agree with TRBD2. V lost 0 bases and J lost 1; bases outside the gene matches: 9. The CDR3 consists of 17 residues. Per the germline V gene, CDR1 is GTSNPN and CDR2 is SVGIG (reference sequence). DNA for the CDR3: TGTGCCTGGAGTGTTGAAGCGGGGCGGGGGGGCACAGATACGCAGTATTTT. Amino acid sequence: CAWSVEAGRGGTDTQYF.

This clone was picked up a small number of times. The CDR3 region is CASRNLGYGYTF. The DNA for the CDR3 is TGTGCCAGTCGGAACCTAGGCTATGGCTACACCTTC. This chain uses TRBV19 with TRBJ1-2; D remains unclear. CDR1 is LNHDA and CDR2 is SQIVND in the germline V gene (reference sequence). The ends were cut back, 8 bases at V and 4 bases at J, with 11 bases in the middle. The length of the CDR3 is 12 residues. The whole variable domain, filled in from reference TRBV19 and TRBJ1-2, reads DGGITQSPKYLFRKEGQNVTLSCEQNLNHDAMYWYRQDPGQGLRLIYYSQIVNDFQKGDIAEGYSVSREKKESFPLTVTSAQKNPTAFYLCASRNLGYGYTFGSGTRLTVV.

V usage is TRBV18 and J usage is TRBJ2-3; tentative D call: TRBD1 (5 bases). The CDR3 consists of 15 residues. V was pared by 3 bases and J by 3 bases, with 13 bases between. The germline gives CDR1 KGHSH, CDR2 LQKENI. CDR3 DNA sequence: TGTGCCAGCTCACCGATACAGGAGAGAACAGATACGCAGTATTTT. Amino acids: CASSPIQERTDTQYF.

The CDR3 region has the DNA TGTGCCAGTAGTATAGAGGAAGCGGGAGGGTTTATGTTCTTC. Residues: CASSIEEAGGFMFF. The V and J genes are TRBV19 and TRBJ2-1; TRBD2 agrees at 10 bases. CDR1 is LNHDA and CDR2 is SQIVND in the germline V gene (reference sequence). After removal of 0 bases from V and 15 bases from J, the junction contained 8 bases not matched to a gene. The CDR3 length is 14 residues.

The rearrangement links TRBV18 to TRBJ1-4, with TRBD1 as a possible D gene (6 bases). Trimming shortened V by 3 bases and J by 8 bases, and 13 bases separated the two germline ends. The CDR3 loop spans 14 amino acids. Germline V lookup: CDR1 KGHSH, CDR2 LQKENI. The CDR3 sequence: CASSPGTPAEKLFF. The CDR3 region has the DNA TGTGCCAGCTCACCTGGGACACCGGCGGAAAAACTGTTTTTT.

The chain carries TRBV6-5 and TRBJ2-3; a possible D gene is TRBD2 (7 bases). Trimming took 7 bases from V and 9 from J, leaving 20 bases between them. The CDR3 has 14 residues. Germline V gives CDR1 MNHEY, CDR2 SVGAGI. The CDR3 protein is CASKTNLGGGTQYF. The CDR3 nucleotides are TGTGCCAGCAAGACTAACCTAGGGGGAGGGACGCAGTATTTT.

This sequence joins TRBV29-1 and TRBJ2-3; D gene uncertain. The CDR3 is 15 amino acids. V was shortened by 2 bases and J by 0 bases, with 12 bases between the two germline ends. The germline gives CDR1 SQVTM, CDR2 ANQGSEA. The CDR3 sequence is CSVEWALGSTDTQYF. In DNA, the CDR3 is TGCAGCGTTGAATGGGCCTTGGGGAGCACAGATACGCAGTATTTT.